Below, 26 T cell receptor beta chains from the same sample are listed, as sequenced in a study of T cell repertoires in cytomegalovirus infection. Antigens for these TCRs are unknown. MiXCR, run by TCRdb on the reads, gives a single entry per CDR3 protein. This table holds around 69,000 distinct CDR3 sequences, 20% found once. The material sequenced was CD8+ T cells from cultured PBMCs, taken from culture after CMV antigen stimulation. The receptor set was obtained from a human donor in good health (CMV status not recorded). Some clones in this sample may be carry-over from other donors' samples.

The chain employs TRBV7-9 and TRBJ1-1; no firm D call. The CDR3 loop spans 15 amino acids. The germline V gene has CDR1 SEHNR and CDR2 FQNEAQ (reference sequence). Deletions cut 5 bases from V and 1 base from J, with 14 bases between. This CDR3 reads CASSLGLGRNTEAFF. The CDR3 coding sequence is TGTGCCAGCAGCCTCGGGTTGGGCCGGAACACTGAAGCTTTCTTT.

This clonotype has only a few counts. This chain joins TRBV7-8 and TRBJ2-5; tentatively, D is TRBD2 (6 bases). Trimming removed 5 bases at V and 5 bases at J, with 18 bases between. The CDR3 runs to 15 residues. The V gene's germline CDR1 is SGHVS and CDR2 FQNEAQ. CDR3 DNA: TGTGCCAGCAGCCCCGAGGGCGGGGCGAAGGAGACCCAGTACTTC. This codes for CASSPEGGAKETQYF.

The chain has TRBV11-1 and TRBJ2-7; 10 bases match TRBD1. Germline CDR1 and CDR2: SGHAT and FQDESV (reference sequence). J gave up 3 bases and V 5 bases, and 7 bases lay outside the gene matches. The CDR3 totals 15 residues. CDR3: CASSPVTGGNYEQYF. The DNA of the CDR3 is TGTGCCAGCAGCCCCGTGACAGGGGGCAACTACGAGCAGTACTTC.

The rearrangement uses TRBV19 and TRBJ2-1; D call uncertain. The V and J ends lost 1 base and 9 bases respectively, with 4 bases between them. CDR1 and CDR2 from the germline V gene are LNHDA and SQIVND (reference sequence). This CDR3 is built from 11 residues. DNA of the CDR3: TGTGCCAGTAGTATAGGCGGTGAGCAGTTCTTC. It encodes CASSIGGEQFF.

This clonotype was seen more than once but under ten times. The chain uses TRBV29-1 and TRBJ1-4; D is undetermined. The CDR3 covers 12 residues. In germline, CDR1 is SQVTM, CDR2 ANQGSEA. V lost 6 bases and J lost 6, with 11 bases in between. The CDR3 is CSVRALDEKLFF. Here the CDR3 DNA reads TGCAGCGTCCGGGCCCTAGATGAAAAACTGTTTTTT.

The chain is built from TRBV7-8 and TRBJ1-4; no definite D call. The V end lost 3 bases, the J end lost 3 bases, and 8 bases lay between the germline ends. Germline V lookup: CDR1 SGHVS, CDR2 FQNEAQ. This CDR3 has 14 amino acids. The CDR3 reads CASSLNRANEKLFF. DNA for the CDR3: TGTGCCAGCAGCTTGAATAGAGCTAATGAAAAACTGTTTTTT.

This chain connects TRBV27 to TRBJ2-7, with 8 bases fitting TRBD2. CDR1 and CDR2 (germline): MNHEY, SMNVEV (reference sequence). This CDR3 contains 15 residues. With 2 bases clipped from V and 0 bases from J, the junction kept 3 bases outside the gene matches. For the CDR3, the DNA is TGTGCCAGCAGTTTAAGCGGGGGAGGCTCCTACGAGCAGTACTTC. This gives the protein CASSLSGGGSYEQYF.

The gene calls are TRBV12-3 or TRBV12-4 and TRBJ1-1; D is ambiguous. The length of the CDR3 is 13 residues. V was trimmed by 6 bases and J by 1 base, leaving 9 bases between them. CDR3 sequence: CASSPAGNTEAFF. DNA for the CDR3: TGTGCCAGCAGCCCAGCCGGGAACACTGAAGCTTTCTTT.

The CDR3 region has the DNA TGTGCCAGCAGTTACTCCCGTACCTACGAGCAGTACTTC. It codes for CASSYSRTYEQYF. The rearrangement joins TRBV6-2 or TRBV6-3 to TRBJ2-7, with D uncertain. There are 13 residues in the CDR3. Trimming shortened V by 0 bases and J by 2 bases, and 5 bases separated the two germline ends. Per the germline V gene, CDR1 is MNHEY and CDR2 is SVGEGT.

This clonotype was recorded many times. The chain combines TRBV6-5 with TRBJ1-4; D might be TRBD1 (6 bases). CDR1 and CDR2 (germline): MNHEY, SVGAGI. Trimming pared 2 bases from V and 8 bases from J, leaving 18 bases between. The CDR3 extends over 16 amino acids. In DNA, the CDR3 is TGTGCCAGCAGTTACGCCCCACAGGGTGGAGGCGAAAAACTGTTTTTT. This codes for CASSYAPQGGGEKLFF.

In this sample, this clonotype turned up a few times. This sequence joins TRBV6-2 or TRBV6-3 and TRBJ1-5, with TRBD1 matching 8 bases. The CDR3 runs to 15 residues. J lost 0 bases, V lost 5 bases, and 3 bases had no gene match. Germline V CDR1 and CDR2: MNHEY, SVGEGT. The CDR3 loop is CASSRGQGSNQPQHF. CDR3 in DNA: TGTGCCAGCAGTCGTGGACAGGGTAGCAATCAGCCCCAGCATTTT.

This clonotype appeared a few times. The DNA of the CDR3 is TGTGCCAGCAGTCACCGGACAGTAGGGCAGCCCCAGCATTTT. As protein: CASSHRTVGQPQHF. The chain carries TRBV6-2 or TRBV6-3 and TRBJ1-5; tentatively, D is TRBD1 (6 bases). Germline V gene sequence: CDR1 MNHEY, CDR2 SVGEGT. The V end was cut by 5 bases, the J end by 7 bases, with 15 bases between. There are 14 residues in the CDR3.

V is TRBV6-1 and J is TRBJ2-2; TRBD1 aligns across 7 bases. CDR3 length equals 14 residues. J lost 0 bases, V lost 7 bases, and 2 bases had no gene match. The germline V gene has CDR1 MNHNS and CDR2 SASEGT. The CDR3 bases are TGTGCCAGCATAGGGACAGCGAACACCGGGGAGCTGTTTTTT. The encoded protein is CASIGTANTGELFF.

V gene TRBV6-2 or TRBV6-3 combines with J gene TRBJ2-7; 7 bases are a match to TRBD1. The germline gives CDR1 MNHEY, CDR2 SVGEGT. The CDR3 consists of 18 residues. The trim removed 5 bases at V and 0 bases at J, leaving 16 bases unmatched. In DNA, the CDR3 is TGTGCCAGCAGTAACCCCCTTCCGGGACAGAAGAACTCCTACGAGCAGTACTTC. This gives the protein CASSNPLPGQKNSYEQYF.

This chain uses TRBV7-2 with TRBJ2-7, with 8 bases that match TRBD1. Germline values: CDR1 SGHTA, CDR2 FQGNSA. The CDR3 extends over 14 amino acids. V lost 3 bases to trimming and J lost 3 bases; unmatched junction nucleotides: 4. This chain's CDR3 is CASSFRGQVYEQYF. In DNA form, the CDR3 reads TGTGCCAGCAGCTTCAGGGGACAGGTCTACGAGCAGTACTTC.

Relative to its sample, this clonotype is medium-sized. The J gene is TRBJ1-6, the V gene TRBV7-6; TRBD1 is a possible D gene (6 bases). CDR1 and CDR2 from the germline V gene are SGHVS and FNYEAQ. This CDR3 has 15 amino acids. V gave up 1 base and J gave up 7 bases, with 11 bases separating them. CDR3: CASSLGPGENSPLHF. CDR3 coding DNA: TGTGCCAGCAGCTTAGGGCCAGGGGAGAATTCACCCCTCCACTTT.

The chain links TRBV6-1 to TRBJ2-7; TRBD1 might be the D (6 bases). The CDR3 has 10 residues. CDR1 and CDR2 from the germline V gene are MNHNS and SASEGT. Deletions cut 6 bases from V and 7 bases from J, with 7 bases between. The CDR3 DNA is TGTGCCAGCAGCCAGGGGGAGCAGTACTTC. It encodes CASSQGEQYF.

This clonotype occurred a few times. The gene calls are TRBV12-3 or TRBV12-4 and TRBJ1-5, with 7 bases fitting TRBD1. The junction had 7 bases not matched to a gene; V was cut back by 6 bases and J by 2 bases. The length of the CDR3 is 15 residues. The CDR3: CASSRDRAGNQPQHF. In nucleotides, the CDR3 is TGTGCCAGCAGCCGAGACAGGGCAGGCAATCAGCCCCAGCATTTT.

The rearrangement uses TRBV6-5 and TRBJ1-6, with 8 bases lining up with TRBD1. Trimming cost V 2 bases and J 5 bases; bases outside gene matches: 5. Germline V gene lookup returns CDR1 MNHEY and CDR2 SVGAGI. The CDR3 is 16 residues long. DNA for the CDR3: TGTGCCAGCAGTTACGACAGGGGCCTGAATAATTCACCCCTCCACTTT. Translation: CASSYDRGLNNSPLHF.

This clonotype has just a few counts. This chain connects TRBV7-2 to TRBJ2-3; 16 bases match TRBD2. J gave up 2 bases and V 4 bases, and 3 bases lay outside the gene matches. Looked up from germline, CDR1 is SGHTA and CDR2 is FQGNSA. CDR3 length: 17 residues. CDR3 loop: CASSWGLAGGVTDTQYF. CDR3 coding DNA: TGTGCCAGCAGCTGGGGACTAGCGGGGGGGGTCACAGATACGCAGTATTTT.

This clonotype came up many times. The V call is TRBV14, the J call TRBJ2-7; 8 nucleotides line up with TRBD1. This CDR3 has 13 residues. V lost 5 bases to trimming and J lost 2 bases; unmatched junction nucleotides: 2. Germline assignment: CDR1 SGHDN and CDR2 FVKESK. The CDR3 DNA sequence: TGTGCCAGCAGCTGGGACAGGACCTACGAGCAGTACTTC. It encodes CASSWDRTYEQYF. Combining the CDR3 with reference TRBV14 and TRBJ2-7 gives the whole variable domain EAGVTQFPSHSVIEKGQTVTLRCDPISGHDNLYWYRRVMGKEIKFLLHFVKESKQDESGMPNNRFLAERTGGTYSTLKVQPAELEDSGVYFCASSWDRTYEQYFGPGTRLTVT.

The gene calls are TRBV7-2 and TRBJ2-7; D is possibly TRBD1 (5 bases). Germline CDR1 is SGHTA and CDR2 is FQGNSA. This CDR3 comprises 14 residues. The V gene lost 1 base and the J gene lost 2 bases, with 9 bases spanning the gap. The CDR3 here is CASSLVQGTYEQYF. CDR3 DNA: TGTGCCAGCAGCTTAGTTCAGGGAACCTACGAGCAGTACTTC.

This clonotype showed up just a few times. The chain carries TRBV12-3 or TRBV12-4 and TRBJ2-7; either TRBD1 or TRBD2 may supply D (6 bases each). This CDR3 spans 14 amino acids. Trimming removed 2 bases from V and 5 bases from J, with 13 bases in between. The CDR3 loop reads CASSLRGDAHEQYF. As DNA, the CDR3 is TGTGCCAGCAGTTTAAGGGGGGATGCCCACGAGCAGTACTTC.

The chain combines TRBV7-9 with TRBJ1-4; 7 nucleotides match TRBD1. V gave up 5 bases and J gave up 8 bases; unmatched junction bases: 8. Germline CDR1 and CDR2: SEHNR and FQNEAQ (reference sequence). The CDR3 covers 14 residues. CDR3 DNA: TGTGCCAGCAGCCCAGGGGGATGGGAGGAAAAACTGTTTTTT. Translating gives CASSPGGWEEKLFF.

This clonotype was detected a few times. The chain carries TRBV12-3 or TRBV12-4 and TRBJ2-6, with 8 bases identical to TRBD2. V was clipped by 7 bases and J by 2 bases; unmatched bases: 7. This CDR3 region has 16 residues. The CDR3, as DNA: TGTGCCAGCACCCCTATCGGGGGGGCTGGGGCCAACGTCCTGACTTTC. Protein: CASTPIGGAGANVLTF.

The chain couples TRBV11-2 to TRBJ2-7, with D possibly matching TRBD2 (6 bases). The CDR3 spans 12 residues. V dropped 7 bases and J dropped 4 bases, with 11 bases sitting between them. The V gene's germline CDR1 is SGHAT and CDR2 FQNNGV. The CDR3 DNA sequence: TGTGCCAGCACCACCGGGGGTTACGAGCAGTACTTC. Translation gives CASTTGGYEQYF.